This is a list of T cell receptor beta chains from one sample in a study of cytomegalovirus exposure and HLA in healthy donors. The data were produced by immunoSEQ multiplex PCR, yet TCRdb's version contains in-frame clones alone and is incomplete. The sample has about 110,000 clones; about two thirds are singletons. The sequenced material came from PBMCs. These receptors came from a female donor in good health and CMV-seronegative. Both conserved end residues are part of each CDR3. D genes are given only for firm matches. Some rows have no size entry. The others give once, few or many, or a class for an expanded clone.

J gene,clone size,D gene,V gene,CDR3 protein,CDR3 DNA
TRBJ2-1,few,TRBD1,TRBV28,CASRDRGANEQFF,TGTGCCAGCAGGGACAGGGGGGCAAATGAGCAGTTCTTC
TRBJ2-2,.,.,TRBV23-1,CASGARRRELFF,TGCGCCAGCGGGGCCCGTCGCCGGGAGCTGTTTTTT
TRBJ1-2,.,.,TRBV7-9,CASRSQGPNYGYTF,TGTGCCAGCAGATCTCAGGGCCCCAACTATGGCTACACCTTC
TRBJ2-5,.,TRBD1,TRBV27,CASSPRQGRRETQYF,TGTGCCAGCAGCCCCCGACAGGGACGACGGGAGACCCAGTACTTC
TRBJ1-1,.,.,TRBV29-1,CSALGLLAEAFF,TGCAGCGCTCTAGGCTTATTGGCTGAAGCTTTCTTT
TRBJ2-5,.,.,TRBV6-5,CASSYSPRLTQETQYF,TGTGCCAGCAGTTACTCGCCCCGACTGACGCAAGAGACCCAGTACTTC
TRBJ1-2,.,.,TRBV11-2,CASSPGEGRGYTF,TGTGCCAGCAGCCCAGGGGAAGGTAGGGGCTACACCTTC
TRBJ1-5,.,.,TRBV2,CASSAGVNQPQHF,TGTGCCAGCAGTGCCGGTGTCAATCAGCCCCAGCATTTT
TRBJ1-5,.,TRBD1,TRBV19,CASSGGQSNQPQHF,TGTGCCAGTAGTGGGGGACAGAGCAATCAGCCCCAGCATTTT
TRBJ2-2,few,.,TRBV6-5,CASSKRAVNTGELFF,TGTGCCAGCAGTAAGAGAGCGGTAAACACCGGGGAGCTGTTTTTT